The entry below gives a single TCR beta chain sequence along with its context. Its target is unknown. The source of the sample is a study of shared clonotypes between healthy human individuals. Study as a whole: Serving as donors were a couple of women and a few men, whose ages spanned 18 to 49.

Produced via immunoSEQ multiplex PCR; TCRdb's table is partial and in-frame only. This repertoire shows about 610,000 clones, roughly 97% found once; its top ten account for 0.045% to 0.07%. Study-wide findings and caveats: Sharing across four donors was highest in naive CD4 (roughly 5%) and lowest in memory CD8 (about 0.4%).

The CDR3 consists of 16 residues. CDR1 is SGHNT and CDR2 is YYREEE in the germline V gene (reference sequence). V lost 7 bases and J lost 14; bases outside the gene matches: 23. Every contributor of samples was a Caucasian grown-up residing in Nashville, Tennessee. The origin of this receptor is a woman between 25 and 40 years old in good health. The chain has TRBV5-4 and TRBJ2-1; TRBD2 agrees at 8 bases. The specimen was naive CD4+ T cells sorted from blood. The subset: CD45RA+ positively selected. The CDR3 DNA sequence: TGTGCCAGCGGAATTGGATTAGGTAGCGGGAAATTGTCAGAGTTCTTC. It translates to CASGIGLGSGKLSEFF.